This T cell receptor beta chain comes out of a study of PD-1 blockade in classical Hodgkin lymphoma. In the study overall: Patients were infused with nivolumab 3 mg/kg every 2 weeks.

Time point reported: cycle 4 day 1 (C4D1), after 6 weeks of nivolumab. All trial patients relapsed after autologous stem cell transplantation. Progressive disease, partial response or complete response was each patient's best response. Profiling relied on immunoSEQ multiplex PCR, and the TCRdb table lists in-frame clones only, not all of them. The profile shows roughly 100,000 clones, approximately 90% of them singletons. This CDR3 region has 16 residues. Per the germline V gene, CDR1 is MNHEY and CDR2 is SVGAGI. The V gene end was trimmed by 2 bases and the J gene end by 6 bases; junction bases not matched to a gene: 12.

The V call is TRBV6-5, the J call TRBJ1-1, with 7 positions matching TRBD1. The origin of this receptor is a human donor with classical Hodgkin lymphoma. Sample: peripheral blood mononuclear cells (PBMCs), taken before the fourth cycle of nivolumab. For the CDR3, the DNA is TGTGCCAGCAGTTACAGTACAGGGGAAAGGTGGCCTGAAGCTTTCTTT. Translation: CASSYSTGERWPEAFF.